This T cell receptor beta chain was found in a study of T cells in narcolepsy. Study at large: Healthy controls were enrolled alongside patients with narcolepsy type 1 or type 2. Study-wide results and limits: Autoreactive HCRT-specific and TRIB2-specific clonotypes were marked in same-patient CSF-versus-blood CD4+ comparisons. Reportedly, autoreactive clonotypes were serially detected in patients' blood but not controls'. No autoreactive T cell clone sequences appeared in some memory CD4+ repertoires.

Some clones are missing from TCRdb's copy, which holds only in-frame ones; the method was immunoSEQ multiplex PCR. The repertoire holds tens of thousands of clones, with around 83% as singletons. Turning to this clone: What it binds is not known.

Sample: CD45RA- memory CD4+ T cells from PBMCs. The TCR originated in a human donor with narcolepsy.

This CDR3 reads CASSLSGVPGRVSGANVLTF. The CDR3 DNA is TGTGCCAGCAGCCTCAGTGGCGTCCCGGGACGGGTCTCTGGGGCCAACGTCCTGACTTTC. The V call is TRBV4-2, the J call TRBJ2-6, with D tentatively TRBD1 or TRBD2 (5 bases each). This CDR3 is 20 amino acids long. V lost 4 bases, J lost 0 bases, and 22 bases lay in between. Looked up from germline, CDR1 is LGHNA and CDR2 is YNFKEQ.